These 12 T cell receptor beta chains share one sample of origin, sequenced in a study of breast tumors, draining lymph nodes, adjacent tissues. The lymph nodes were axillary draining lymph nodes from breast cancer patients. MiXCR was run by TCRdb on the multiplex PCR reads, yielding one entry per CDR3 protein. The profile shows roughly 130,000 distinct CDR3 sequences, approximately 20% of them singletons. Sequencing was performed on axillary lymph node tissue. Receptors were obtained from a female donor with breast cancer. Some clones in this sample may be carry-over from other donors' samples.

This clonotype was seen at least ten times. The chain employs TRBV19 and TRBJ1-2; 9 nucleotides line up with TRBD1. This CDR3 spans 14 amino acids. Trimming took 6 bases from V and 4 from J; bases not matched to a gene: 6. CDR1 and CDR2 from the germline V gene are LNHDA and SQIVND (reference sequence). The CDR3 DNA reads as TGTGCCAGTAGCAGCGGGACAGGGACCTATGGCTACACCTTC. This translates into CASSSGTGTYGYTF.

This clonotype was detected ten times or more. The CDR3 sequence is CSAREGSGRARSTDTQYF. CDR3 DNA: TGCAGTGCTAGAGAGGGTAGCGGGAGGGCCCGGAGCACAGATACGCAGTATTTT. The chain combines TRBV20-1 with TRBJ2-3, with TRBD2 identical over 11 bases. The V segment lost 0 bases and the J segment 0 bases; nucleotides outside the gene matches: 8. CDR1 DFQATT and CDR2 SNEGSKA come from the germline V gene (reference sequence). The CDR3 consists of 18 residues.

This clonotype showed up just a few times. CDR3 amino acids: CASSPGQGWSEAFF. Written as DNA, the CDR3 is TGTGCCAGCAGCCCAGGACAGGGTTGGTCTGAAGCTTTCTTT. This sequence joins TRBV7-6 and TRBJ1-1; 8 bases match TRBD1. The CDR3 runs to 14 residues. Per germline, CDR1 SGHVS and CDR2 FNYEAQ. Trimming cost V 5 bases and J 6 bases; bases outside gene matches: 8.

This clonotype was picked up many times. The chain combines TRBV5-1 with TRBJ2-1; 10 bases fit TRBD2. The CDR3 is 16 amino acids. Unmatched junction bases numbered 7, after V lost 3 bases and J lost 4 bases. Germline values: CDR1 SGHRS, CDR2 YFSETQ. The CDR3 protein is CASSSYRTSGYNEQFF. CDR3 bases: TGCGCCAGCAGCTCTTACCGGACTAGCGGTTACAATGAGCAGTTCTTC.

Turning to this clonotype: This may be a read error: a much more frequent sequence differs by one nucleotide. The chain employs TRBV10-1 and TRBJ2-5; D could derive from TRBD1 or TRBD2 (6 bases each). This CDR3 comprises 19 residues. CDR1 and CDR2 from the germline V gene are WNHNN and SYGVQD (reference sequence). The V and J ends lost 7 bases and 5 bases respectively, with 32 bases between them. The CDR3 nucleotides are TGCGCCAGCATTTACCTTGGTATAGGGGGGCAGTTTTTTCGCGAGACCCAGTACTTC. Translating gives CASIYLGIGGQFFRETQYF.

There are many counts of this clonotype. The V and J genes are TRBV29-1 and TRBJ1-4; D call uncertain. The V end lost 7 bases, the J end lost 4 bases, and 16 bases lay between the germline ends. The CDR3 consists of 14 residues. Germline V gene lookup returns CDR1 SQVTM and CDR2 ANQGSEA. The CDR3 spells CSAVNRGGNEKLFF. CDR3 DNA: TGCAGCGCCGTGAACAGAGGCGGTAATGAAAAACTGTTTTTT.

This clonotype appeared many times. V gene TRBV20-1 combines with J gene TRBJ2-2, with TRBD2 matching 10 bases. Per germline, CDR1 DFQATT and CDR2 SNEGSKA (reference sequence). The V and J ends lost 3 bases and 2 bases, in that order; junction bases with no gene match: 3. The CDR3 has 15 amino acids. This CDR3 is CSARASGGNTGELFF. The CDR3 DNA reads TGCAGTGCTAGGGCTAGCGGGGGAAACACCGGGGAGCTGTTTTTT.

There are many counts of this clonotype. CDR3 in amino acids: CASKLGQGANSPLHF. The CDR3 region has the DNA TGTGCCAGCAAACTGGGACAGGGCGCCAATTCACCCCTCCACTTT. V is TRBV7-6 and J is TRBJ1-6, with 9 bases fitting TRBD1. The CDR3 is made up of 15 amino acids. V lost 7 bases to trimming and J lost 7 bases; unmatched junction nucleotides: 8. The germline gives CDR1 SGHVS, CDR2 FNYEAQ.

In this sample, this clonotype turned up once. This clone may be a read error of a much larger clone one base away. This rearrangement joins TRBV19 to TRBJ2-7; the D gene is possibly TRBD2 (5 bases). This CDR3 has 12 amino acids. Per the germline V gene, CDR1 is LNHDA and CDR2 is SQIVND (reference sequence). CDR3 loop: CANSIAGDEQYF. The DNA of the CDR3 is TGTGCCAATAGTATAGCCGGGGACGAGCAGTACTTC.

The J gene is TRBJ1-5, the V gene TRBV28; the D gene is possibly TRBD1 (5 bases). Deletions cut 4 bases from V and 4 bases from J, with 14 bases between. Per the germline V gene, CDR1 is MDHEN and CDR2 is SYDVKM. The CDR3 has 15 residues. The CDR3 nucleotides are TGTGCCAGCAGTTCACTCGGAGGGGTGAATCAGCCCCAGCATTTT. Translating it yields CASSSLGGVNQPQHF. Combining the CDR3 with reference TRBV28 and TRBJ1-5 gives the whole variable domain DVKVTQSSRYLVKRTGEKVFLECVQDMDHENMFWYRQDPGLGLRLIYFSYDVKMKEKGDIPEGYSVSREKKERFSLILESASTNQTSMYLCASSSLGGVNQPQHFGDGTRLSIL.

The V gene is TRBV20-1, the J gene TRBJ2-2; D gene uncertain. Trimming pared 6 bases from V and 3 bases from J, leaving 11 bases between. The CDR3 has 13 residues. Looked up from germline, CDR1 is DFQATT and CDR2 is SNEGSKA (reference sequence). The CDR3 DNA is TGCAGTGCCCGCAAAATAGACACCGGGGAGCTGTTTTTT. This sequence encodes CSARKIDTGELFF.

This clonotype was counted at least ten times. This chain joins TRBV7-2 and TRBJ2-1; the match to TRBD2 covers 11 bases. The germline V gene has CDR1 SGHTA and CDR2 FQGNSA. V shed 2 bases, J shed 9 bases, and the junction held 15 bases outside the gene matches. This CDR3 region has 18 residues. CDR3 coding DNA: TGTGCCAGCAGCTTATCTAGCGGGGGGCCCCCCGTTAGAGGTGAGCAGTTCTTC. Protein: CASSLSSGGPPVRGEQFF.